These 27 T cell receptor beta chains share one sample of origin, sequenced in a study of blood T cell repertoires in COVID-19. Data came from immunoSEQ multiplex PCR; TCRdb stores just in-frame clones and leaves some out. This table holds around 400,000 clones, 70% to 90% found once. Sequences were obtained from PBMCs or T cells enriched from blood (not recorded which). The receptors originated from a woman aged 18-29 years who had been exposed to COVID-19.

For this clone: The junction departs from germline at one end; a sequencing error may be responsible. The chain links TRBV28 to TRBJ1-2; no firm D call. Per the germline V gene, CDR1 is MDHEN and CDR2 is SYDVKM. The CDR3 loop spans 14 amino acids. CDR3 loop: CASSPDNYRSLPSF. The DNA for the CDR3 is TGTGCCAGCAGCCCCGATAATTACAGATCACTGCCATCTTTC.

This clone was seen more than once but under ten times. The chain is built from TRBV6-5 and TRBJ2-7, with a weak D call TRBD2 (6 bases). Trimming stripped 7 bases from V and 5 bases from J, with 18 bases between. The CDR3 totals 14 residues. Germline V gene sequence: CDR1 MNHEY, CDR2 SVGAGI. The CDR3 region has the DNA TGTGCCAGCACCTCCAGGGAGGTCGAGGACGAGCAGTACTTC. Encoded protein: CASTSREVEDEQYF.

The rearrangement uses TRBV6-5 and TRBJ1-4, with D perhaps matching TRBD1 (6 bases). CDR3 length: 12 residues. The V gene's germline CDR1 is MNHEY and CDR2 SVGAGI. With 7 bases removed from V and 5 bases from J, the gap between germline ends came to 8 bases. Here the CDR3 reads CASTTGNEKLFF. CDR3 nucleotide sequence: TGTGCCAGCACGACAGGAAATGAAAAACTGTTTTTT.

V gene TRBV7-2 combines with J gene TRBJ2-1, with D possibly being TRBD2 (6 bases). Germline V lookup: CDR1 SGHTA, CDR2 FQGNSA. Trimming removed 8 bases from V and 5 bases from J, with 22 bases in between. The CDR3 loop spans 16 amino acids. DNA of the CDR3: TGTGCCAGCCGGCCGAGGCTAGCGAATAGAGACAATGAGCAGTTCTTC. Translated, it gives CASRPRLANRDNEQFF.

The chain is built from TRBV9 and TRBJ2-3; 9 nucleotides match TRBD2. The CDR3 contains 15 residues. With V trimmed by 4 bases and J by 5 bases, 8 bases remained unmatched. Germline values: CDR1 SGDLS, CDR2 YYNGEE. The CDR3 DNA reads as TGTGCCAGCAGCCCCTTAGCGGGAGCAGAAGATACGCAGTATTTT. Translated: CASSPLAGAEDTQYF.

This rearrangement joins TRBV2 to TRBJ2-7; the D is unclear. The germline V gene has CDR1 SNHLY and CDR2 FYNNEI. The CDR3 contains 13 residues. Between the trimmed V and J ends, which lost 7 bases and 2 bases, there was a span of 12 bases. This CDR3 is CASIFHGAYEQYF. Written as DNA, the CDR3 is TGTGCCAGCATTTTTCACGGAGCCTACGAGCAGTACTTC.

The chain joins TRBV6-4 to TRBJ2-1, with 9 bases that match TRBD2. The CDR3 consists of 16 residues. The V gene's germline CDR1 is MRHNA and CDR2 SNTAGT. The J segment lost 0 bases and the V segment lost 4 bases, leaving 4 bases of the junction unmatched. The CDR3 DNA follows: TGTGCCAGCAGTGCTAGCGGGGCGAGCTCCTACAATGAGCAGTTCTTC. It encodes CASSASGASSYNEQFF.

The chain has TRBV6-1 and TRBJ2-5, with TRBD2 matching over 9 bases. The CDR3 has 17 residues. CDR1 is MNHNS, CDR2 SASEGT, per germline. V shed 3 bases, J shed 0 bases, and the junction held 8 bases outside the gene matches. The CDR3 is CASSEAGTSLYQETQYF. The CDR3 DNA follows: TGTGCCAGCAGTGAGGCCGGGACTAGCTTGTACCAAGAGACCCAGTACTTC.

In this sample, this clone turned up a few times. The V and J genes are TRBV6-4 and TRBJ1-1, with D unresolved. CDR3 length: 13 residues. Germline loops: CDR1 MRHNA, CDR2 SNTAGT. Written as DNA, the CDR3 is TGTACCCCAGACGAGGAGGTCAACACTGAAGCTTTCTTT. Its translation is CTPDEEVNTEAFF.

This clone has just one count. This chain links TRBV29-1 with TRBJ1-2, with unresolved D. From germline, CDR1 is SQVTM and CDR2 ANQGSEA. This CDR3 has 11 residues. V was clipped by 8 bases and J by 4 bases, with 11 bases between them. The CDR3 region is CSFGTSYGYTF. CDR3 DNA sequence: TGCAGCTTTGGCACTTCCTATGGCTACACCTTC.

The rearrangement joins TRBV28 to TRBJ1-5; 7 nucleotides match TRBD1. The CDR3 is 15 amino acids. Germline assignment: CDR1 MDHEN and CDR2 SYDVKM. V was clipped by 8 bases and J by 0 bases; unmatched bases: 7. The DNA of the CDR3 is TGTGCCAGCCGGGACAGTTATATTAGCAATCAGCCCCAGCATTTT. Translation gives CASRDSYISNQPQHF.

CDR3 sequence reads: CASSPRDRVAGELFF. DNA of the CDR3: TGTGCCAGCAGCCCCCGGGACAGGGTGGCCGGGGAGCTGTTTTTT. The gene calls are TRBV5-4 and TRBJ2-2; TRBD1 matches 9 bases. The CDR3 is made up of 15 amino acids. Germline CDR1 reads SGHNT; CDR2 reads YYREEE (reference sequence). J lost 6 bases, V lost 4 bases, and 7 bases had no gene match.

The chain joins TRBV27 to TRBJ2-1, with 8 positions matching TRBD2. The CDR3 is 14 amino acids. The junction had 2 bases not matched to a gene; V was cut back by 5 bases and J by 2 bases. Germline CDR1 and CDR2: MNHEY and SMNVEV (reference sequence). CDR3 sequence reads: CASSPLAAYNEQFF. The CDR3 DNA reads as TGTGCCAGCAGTCCACTAGCGGCCTACAATGAGCAGTTCTTC.

For the CDR3, the DNA is TGTGCCAGCAGTGATCAACTAACACTCTACGAGCAGTACTTC. Amino acid sequence: CASSDQLTLYEQYF. The chain employs TRBV2 and TRBJ2-7, with unresolved D. The CDR3 is 14 residues long. The germline V and J ends were trimmed by 3 bases and 3 bases, with 12 bases remaining between them. Germline V lookup: CDR1 SNHLY, CDR2 FYNNEI.

Here the CDR3 reads CASSQVSGNGGRNEQFF. The CDR3 nucleotides are TGCGCCAGCAGCCAAGTGTCGGGAAATGGTGGACGGAATGAGCAGTTCTTC. The chain carries TRBV4-1 and TRBJ2-1; maybe TRBD2 (5 bases). This CDR3 has 17 amino acids. V was shortened by 1 base and J by 7 bases, with 20 bases between the two germline ends. Germline V gene data show CDR1 as MGHRA and CDR2 as YSYEKL.

V and J are TRBV5-4 and TRBJ2-7, with 10 nucleotides matching TRBD2. V dropped 4 bases and J dropped 3; count of bases not matched to a gene: 13. The CDR3 loop spans 17 amino acids. Germline V gives CDR1 SGHNT, CDR2 YYREEE (reference sequence). The CDR3 here is CASSTALGAGGLYEQYF. CDR3 coding DNA: TGTGCCAGCAGCACGGCCCTAGGAGCGGGAGGGCTCTACGAGCAGTACTTC.

In its sample, this clone was seen once. The V gene is TRBV5-6, the J gene TRBJ2-7, with D unclear. V was pared by 5 bases and J by 4 bases, with 10 bases between. CDR1 and CDR2 from the germline V gene are SGHDT and YYEEEE. The CDR3 has 12 amino acids. The CDR3 bases are TGTGCCAGCAGTTCTTATCAGTACGAGCAGTACTTC. Protein: CASSSYQYEQYF.

J is TRBJ1-1 and V is TRBV5-5; D uncertain. The CDR3 has 13 amino acids. Deletions cut 5 bases from V and 4 bases from J, with 12 bases between. The germline CDR1 and CDR2 sequences are SGHKS and YYEKEE (reference sequence). CDR3 DNA sequence: TGTGCCAGCAGGGTCGCGTTGGTCACTGAAGCTTTCTTT. This gives the protein CASRVALVTEAFF.

V usage is TRBV7-6 and J usage is TRBJ2-1; TRBD1 agrees at 8 bases. The germline V gene encodes CDR1 SGHVS and CDR2 FNYEAQ. Unmatched junction bases numbered 5, after V lost 1 base and J lost 6 bases. The CDR3 length is 15 residues. CDR3 amino acids: CASSLGQGARNEQFF. The DNA for the CDR3 is TGTGCCAGCAGCTTAGGCCAGGGGGCGCGCAATGAGCAGTTCTTC.

This chain uses TRBV6-5 with TRBJ2-1; tentative D call: TRBD2 (5 bases). CDR1 and CDR2 (germline): MNHEY, SVGAGI. There are 16 residues in the CDR3. The ends were cut back, 0 bases at V and 9 bases at J, with 18 bases in the middle. CDR3 sequence reads: CASSYSSYDGMGEQFF. As DNA, the CDR3 is TGTGCCAGCAGTTACTCGAGTTACGACGGGATGGGTGAGCAGTTCTTC.

This sequence joins TRBV19 and TRBJ2-1; 8 nucleotides line up with TRBD2. The CDR3 runs to 15 residues. Germline-derived CDR1 and CDR2 are LNHDA and SQIVND (reference sequence). V gave up 1 base and J gave up 3 bases; unmatched junction bases: 2. The CDR3 bases are TGTGCCAGTAGTATAGGGAGCGGGGGCTACAATGAGCAGTTCTTC. Translation: CASSIGSGGYNEQFF.

The genes are TRBV4-2 and TRBJ2-5, with 11 bases lining up with TRBD2. The CDR3 consists of 14 residues. Germline V lookup: CDR1 LGHNA, CDR2 YNFKEQ. V was pared by 5 bases and J by 3 bases, with 2 bases of the junction left unmatched. The DNA of the CDR3 is TGTGCCAGCAGCGGGACTAGCGGTGAAGAGACCCAGTACTTC. Amino acid sequence: CASSGTSGEETQYF.

The CDR3 reads CSVGGPTGGSGDTQYF. In nucleotides, the CDR3 is TGCAGCGTGGGGGGTCCGACAGGGGGCTCAGGGGATACGCAGTATTTT. This chain joins TRBV29-1 and TRBJ2-3; 10 nucleotides match TRBD1. The CDR3 contains 16 residues. V shed 6 bases and J 6 bases; nucleotides not matched to a gene: 15. Germline V gene sequence: CDR1 SQVTM, CDR2 ANQGSEA.

CDR3: CASRGQGAGGYTF. The CDR3 DNA is TGTGCCAGCAGGGGACAGGGGGCGGGTGGCTACACCTTC. V and J are TRBV2 and TRBJ1-2, with 12 nucleotides matching TRBD1. Germline CDR1 reads SNHLY; CDR2 reads FYNNEI. V lost 6 bases and J lost 7; bases outside the gene matches: 3. This CDR3 spans 13 amino acids.

Only a few counts were recorded for this clone. V is TRBV7-9 and J is TRBJ2-1, with 9 nucleotides matching TRBD1. Losses at the gene ends were 5 bases for V and 7 bases for J; bases not matched to a gene: 9. CDR1 is SEHNR, CDR2 FQNEAQ, per germline (reference sequence). The CDR3 spans 15 residues. CDR3 protein: CASSPGQGLINEQFF. As DNA, the CDR3 is TGTGCCAGCAGCCCTGGACAGGGGTTAATTAATGAGCAGTTCTTC.

The rearrangement links TRBV9 to TRBJ2-3; 8 nucleotides line up with TRBD2. CDR1 is SGDLS, CDR2 YYNGEE, per germline. The J segment lost 3 bases and the V segment lost 9 bases, leaving 9 bases of the junction unmatched. The CDR3 is made up of 14 amino acids. Here the CDR3 reads CATNAGLGTDTQYF. The DNA of the CDR3 is TGTGCCACCAACGCGGGACTAGGGACAGATACGCAGTATTTT.

The rearrangement uses TRBV2 and TRBJ2-1, with unresolved D. Germline CDR1 and CDR2: SNHLY and FYNNEI. There are 12 residues in the CDR3. The V end was cut by 8 bases, the J end by 4 bases, with 9 bases between. The CDR3 here is CASGPLYNEQFF. The CDR3 DNA reads TGTGCCAGCGGCCCCCTTTACAATGAGCAGTTCTTC. The full variable domain, completed using reference TRBV2 and TRBJ2-1, is EPEVTQTPSHQVTQMGQEVILRCVPISNHLYFYWYRQILGQKVEFLVSFYNNEISEKSEIFDDQFSVERPDGSNFTLKIRSTKLEDSAMYFCASGPLYNEQFFGPGTRLTVL.